The rows below give T cell receptor beta chains drawn from one sample of a study of T-cell memory formation after mild COVID-19. TCRdb independently ran MiXCR on the 5' RACE reads; one entry per CDR3 protein. The repertoire has 250,000 to 350,000 distinct CDR3 sequences, more than 15% of them found once; the top ten carry around a fifth. Material: PBMCs or a T cell subset sorted from them (not recorded which). These TCRs come from a man younger than 35 who had mild COVID-19 (a few samples of this study predate the infection). Cell type and time point are not known. The CDR3 runs from the conserved cysteine through the conserved F or W. The D gene is left open where the match is weak. Size is stated for part of the rows, as once, few or many counts, or as a class when the clone is expanded.

V: TRBV7-3; D: TRBD2; length: 17; J: TRBJ2-1; size: few; DNA: TGTGCCAGCAGCTTAACCTTCAGCGGGGCCACCTACAATGAGCAGTTCTTC; CDR3: CASSLTFSGATYNEQFF
V: TRBV5-5; D: .; length: 14; J: TRBJ2-4; size: few; DNA: TGTGCCAGCAGCTTGGTGGTGGCCAAAAACATTCAGTACTTC; CDR3: CASSLVVAKNIQYF
V: TRBV7-9; D: .; length: 12; J: TRBJ2-7; size: many; DNA: TGTGCCAGCAGCTTATACTCCTACGAGCAGTACTTC; CDR3: CASSLYSYEQYF
V: TRBV5-1; D: TRBD1; length: 13; J: TRBJ1-4; size: few; DNA: TGCGCCAGCAGCCCTCAGGGGGCGGAAAAACTGTTTTTT; CDR3: CASSPQGAEKLFF
V: TRBV27; D: .; length: 14; J: TRBJ1-5; size: .; DNA: TGTGCCAGCAGTCCAATAGAACCCAATCAGCCCCAGCATTTT; CDR3: CASSPIEPNQPQHF
V: TRBV19; D: .; length: 14; J: TRBJ1-3; size: few; DNA: TGTGCCAGTAGTCCTCCGGGACGAAGAAACACCATATATTTT; CDR3: CASSPPGRRNTIYF
V: TRBV20-1; D: .; length: 14; J: TRBJ2-1; size: .; DNA: TGCAGTGCTCGCCGGGGGAGCTCCTACAATGAGCAGTTCTTC; CDR3: CSARRGSSYNEQFF
V: TRBV7-8; D: .; length: 13; J: TRBJ2-2; size: .; DNA: TGTGCCAGCAGCTTACGGGAGACCGGGGAGCTGTTTTTT; CDR3: CASSLRETGELFF
V: TRBV9; D: .; length: 13; J: TRBJ2-1; size: many; DNA: TGTGCCAGCAGTAGAATGGGGGGCAATGAGCAGTTCTTC; CDR3: CASSRMGGNEQFF
V: TRBV19; D: .; length: 12; J: TRBJ1-5; size: many; DNA: TGTGCCAGTAGTAAACAATATCAGCCCCAGCATTTT; CDR3: CASSKQYQPQHF
V: TRBV4-3; D: .; length: 14; J: TRBJ1-2; size: many; DNA: TGCGCCAGCAGCCAAGATTTGGGGGCCGGGGGCTACACCTTC; CDR3: CASSQDLGAGGYTF
V: TRBV5-1; D: TRBD1; length: 14; J: TRBJ1-5; size: once; DNA: TGCGCCAGCAGCACTACAGGGGGCTACCAGCTCCAGCATTTT; CDR3: CASSTTGGYQLQHF
V: TRBV5-4; D: TRBD2; length: 15; J: TRBJ2-1; size: .; DNA: TGTGCCAGCAGCTTAAGACTAGCGGGGGGGCTGGAGCAGTTCTTC; CDR3: CASSLRLAGGLEQFF
V: TRBV5-1; D: .; length: 18; J: TRBJ2-1; size: once; DNA: TGCGCCAGCAGCCTGACCCCGTCCCAGGGTAGGTGGTACAATGAGCAGTTCTTC; CDR3: CASSLTPSQGRWYNEQFF
V: TRBV6-1; D: .; length: 13; J: TRBJ1-5; size: few; DNA: TGTGCCAGCGCACAGTCACCAAATCAGCCCCAGCATTTT; CDR3: CASAQSPNQPQHF
V: TRBV5-1; D: TRBD1; length: 16; J: TRBJ2-7; size: few; DNA: TGCGCCAGCAGCTTACGTCCCGGGACAGGGGGCTACGAGCAGTACTTC; CDR3: CASSLRPGTGGYEQYF
V: TRBV12-3/TRBV12-4; D: .; length: 14; J: TRBJ2-7; size: many; DNA: TGTGCCAGCAGCGCCCACGGGGGTACCTACGAGCAGTACTTC; CDR3: CASSAHGGTYEQYF
V: TRBV5-1; D: TRBD1; length: 17; J: TRBJ2-2; size: few; DNA: TGCGCCAGCAGCTCTGGCCACAGGGGGCTGTACACCGGGGAGCTGTTTTTT; CDR3: CASSSGHRGLYTGELFF
V: TRBV3-1; D: TRBD1; length: 14; J: TRBJ1-5; size: once; DNA: TGTGCCAGCAGACTCGGACAGGGAAATCAGCCCCAGCATTTT; CDR3: CASRLGQGNQPQHF
V: TRBV5-1; D: TRBD1; length: 16; J: TRBJ2-7; size: few; DNA: TGCGCCAGCAGCTTGGGGGATTTAGGGGGCGCGGTCGAGCAGTACTTC; CDR3: CASSLGDLGGAVEQYF
V: TRBV4-3; D: TRBD1; length: 15; J: TRBJ1-2; size: .; DNA: TGCGCCAGCAGCCAAGGGACAGGGACGGATAATGGCTACACCTTC; CDR3: CASSQGTGTDNGYTF
V: TRBV7-2; D: .; length: 13; J: TRBJ2-1; size: many; DNA: TGTGCCAGCAGCTTAGGCGTTGCCAATGAGCAGTTCTTC; CDR3: CASSLGVANEQFF
V: TRBV4-1; D: TRBD1; length: 16; J: TRBJ1-4; size: .; DNA: TGCGCCAGCAGCCAAGATGGGAGGGGGCGCAATGAAAAACTGTTTTTT; CDR3: CASSQDGRGRNEKLFF
V: TRBV5-1; D: TRBD1; length: 13; J: TRBJ1-4; size: .; DNA: TGCGCCAGCCGACAGGGCATTAATGAAAAACTGTTTTTT; CDR3: CASRQGINEKLFF
V: TRBV4-1; D: TRBD2; length: 16; J: TRBJ2-3; size: few; DNA: TGCGCCAGCAGCCACGGCGGAGCGGGGTTTACAGATACGCAGTATTTT; CDR3: CASSHGGAGFTDTQYF
V: TRBV9; D: .; length: 15; J: TRBJ1-3; size: .; DNA: TGTGCCAGCAGAGACGGGCCAAGAGGCGGAAACACCATATATTTT; CDR3: CASRDGPRGGNTIYF
V: TRBV5-5; D: TRBD1; length: 16; J: TRBJ2-7; size: .; DNA: TGTGCCAGCAGCTTGGCCGGACAGGGCTTCCCCTACGAGCAGTACTTC; CDR3: CASSLAGQGFPYEQYF
V: TRBV7-2; D: TRBD2; length: 17; J: TRBJ2-7; size: .; DNA: TGTGCCAGCAGCCCCGCTGACCGGACTAGCGGGGGGGGAGAGCAGTACTTC; CDR3: CASSPADRTSGGGEQYF
V: TRBV5-4; D: .; length: 13; J: TRBJ2-1; size: .; DNA: TGTGCCAGCAGCTTCACACCAAACAATGAGCAGTTCTTC; CDR3: CASSFTPNNEQFF
V: TRBV6-5; D: .; length: 12; J: TRBJ2-1; size: many; DNA: TGTGCCAGCAGTGACAGACAGTTTGAGCAGTTCTTC; CDR3: CASSDRQFEQFF
V: TRBV7-6; D: TRBD2; length: 18; J: TRBJ2-5; size: .; DNA: TGTGCCAGCAGCTTAGGTTCGACTAGCGGGGGGGCCGGGAAGACCCAGTACTTC; CDR3: CASSLGSTSGGAGKTQYF
V: TRBV28; D: TRBD1; length: 13; J: TRBJ2-5; size: once; DNA: TGTGCCAGCGGGAGACAGGGGGCAGAGACCCAGTACTTC; CDR3: CASGRQGAETQYF
V: TRBV4-3; D: TRBD2; length: 13; J: TRBJ2-1; size: .; DNA: TGCGCCAGCAGCCGAGCCCTAGCGGCTGAGCAGTTCTTC; CDR3: CASSRALAAEQFF
V: TRBV5-1; D: .; length: 14; J: TRBJ2-1; size: many; DNA: TGCGCCAGCAGCTTGGCCGGCCTCAACAATGAGCAGTTCTTC; CDR3: CASSLAGLNNEQFF
V: TRBV12-3/TRBV12-4; D: TRBD1; length: 16; J: TRBJ1-2; size: .; DNA: TGTGCCAGCAGCCTTTTTCCGGGACAGGGTCACTATGGCTACACCTTC; CDR3: CASSLFPGQGHYGYTF
V: TRBV12-3/TRBV12-4; D: .; length: 14; J: TRBJ1-4; size: .; DNA: TGTGCCAGCAGGGCGACTGCAACTAATGAAAAACTGTTTTTT; CDR3: CASRATATNEKLFF
V: TRBV7-3; D: .; length: 13; J: TRBJ1-6; size: many; DNA: TGTGCCAGCAGCTTACAAAATAATTCACCCCTCCACTTT; CDR3: CASSLQNNSPLHF
V: TRBV5-5; D: .; length: 15; J: TRBJ2-1; size: few; DNA: TGTGCCAGCAGCTCATATATCAGCTCCTACAATGAGCAGTTCTTC; CDR3: CASSSYISSYNEQFF
V: TRBV7-8; D: .; length: 18; J: TRBJ1-6; size: .; DNA: TGTGCCAGCAGCTTAGGACAGCGCAAAGGCTCCTATAATTCACCCCTCCACTTT; CDR3: CASSLGQRKGSYNSPLHF
V: TRBV5-1; D: .; length: 12; J: TRBJ1-1; size: .; DNA: TGCGCCAGCAGCTTGGGAGAGTCTGAAGCTTTCTTT; CDR3: CASSLGESEAFF
V: TRBV20-1; D: .; length: 13; J: TRBJ1-5; size: .; DNA: TGCAGTGAAGGTGTCATGAGCAATCAGCCCCAGCATTTT; CDR3: CSEGVMSNQPQHF
V: TRBV5-1; D: TRBD2; length: 16; J: TRBJ2-5; size: few; DNA: TGCGCCAGCAGCCCGGGACTAGCGGGGGGCAGGGAGACCCAGTACTTC; CDR3: CASSPGLAGGRETQYF
V: TRBV7-2; D: TRBD2; length: 17; J: TRBJ2-5; size: few; DNA: TGTGCCAGCAGCCGGACTAGCGGGGGCCCCGGCGGAGAGACCCAGTACTTC; CDR3: CASSRTSGGPGGETQYF
V: TRBV7-2; D: .; length: 13; J: TRBJ2-3; size: few; DNA: TGTGCCAGCAGCTCACCCAACGCAGATACGCAGTATTTT; CDR3: CASSSPNADTQYF
V: TRBV12-3/TRBV12-4; D: .; length: 13; J: TRBJ1-1; size: .; DNA: TGTGCCAGCAGTTTTTCCGGGTTCACTGAAGCTTTCTTT; CDR3: CASSFSGFTEAFF
V: TRBV5-1; D: TRBD1; length: 13; J: TRBJ2-7; size: .; DNA: TGCGCCAGTTGTCCGGGGACAGGGGGCGAGCAGTACTTC; CDR3: CASCPGTGGEQYF
V: TRBV11-2; D: .; length: 17; J: TRBJ2-2; size: few; DNA: TGTGCCAGCAGCTTAGACCGGCCGGGTTGGGACACCGGGGAGCTGTTTTTT; CDR3: CASSLDRPGWDTGELFF
V: TRBV4-3; D: .; length: 15; J: TRBJ1-5; size: .; DNA: TGCGCCAGCAGCCAAGATAACCACGCCGGGCAGCCCCAGCATTTT; CDR3: CASSQDNHAGQPQHF
V: TRBV7-9; D: .; length: 15; J: TRBJ2-1; size: .; DNA: TGTGCCAGCAGCTTAGCAGTTGGGTTCTACAATGAGCAGTTCTTC; CDR3: CASSLAVGFYNEQFF
V: TRBV9; D: .; length: 14; J: TRBJ2-5; size: .; DNA: TGTGCCAGCAGCGTATCCCCCATGCAAGAGACCCAGTACTTC; CDR3: CASSVSPMQETQYF
V: TRBV6-2/TRBV6-3; D: .; length: 11; J: TRBJ1-1; size: .; DNA: TGTGCCAGCAGTTCCTGGCGGGAAGCTTTCTTT; CDR3: CASSSWREAFF
V: TRBV12-3/TRBV12-4; D: .; length: 13; J: TRBJ2-7; size: once; DNA: TGTGCCAGCAGTTTCCGACCAACGTACGAGCAGTACTTC; CDR3: CASSFRPTYEQYF
V: TRBV29-1; D: .; length: 15; J: TRBJ2-1; size: .; DNA: TGCAGCGCCGTCCCCGCGGGGGCTCTCCCGAATGAGCAGTTCTTC; CDR3: CSAVPAGALPNEQFF
V: TRBV7-2; D: TRBD2; length: 13; J: TRBJ2-2; size: .; DNA: TGTGCCAGCAGCTCATGGCCCCAGACTAGCCTGTTTTTT; CDR3: CASSSWPQTSLFF